This T cell receptor beta chain was identified in a study of blood T cells in healthy people across ages. CDR1 is SGHRS and CDR2 is YFSETQ in the germline V gene. The CDR3 totals 15 residues. For the second PCR, which ran for about 6 to 11 cycles, a sample-barcoded 5' primer and a J-beta primer mix were used. TCRdb used MiXCR to reprocess the 5' RACE reads, holding one entry per CDR3 protein. Of 650,000 to 950,000 distinct CDR3 sequences listed, around 45% are singletons. Source material: blood. The origin of this receptor is a man aged 55 to 70 in good health. This rearrangement joins TRBV5-1 to TRBJ2-5; the match to TRBD2 covers 7 bases. The DNA matches TRBJ2-7 better at its end, which makes the J call doubtful. The CDR3 nucleotides read TGCGCCAGCAGCTTGGCCGGGGGGAAGGCCTACGAGCAGTACTTC. Translated: CASSLAGGKAYEQYF.